The source of this T cell receptor beta chain is a study of spatial heterogeneity in lung cancer. Study-level background: Follow-up PBMC specimens underwent sequencing when available; their median timing was roughly two years after resection. Each time, sequencing found more beta-chain sequences than alpha-chain sequences.

Stated time point: blood at routine non-recurrence follow-up after resection. Unique molecular identifiers, one per molecule, were present on every TCR cDNA molecule. TCRdb analysed the 5' RACE reads with MiXCR anew, one entry per CDR3 protein. The sample has some 43,000 distinct CDR3 sequences, about 10% seen once. In its sample, this clonotype was seen many times. The CDR3 is made up of 16 amino acids. Looked up from germline, CDR1 is LNHDA and CDR2 is SQIVND (reference sequence). V was cut by 5 bases and J by 0 bases, with 16 bases left in between. Sequenced here: PBMCs, sampled at follow-up. This clonotype was obtained from a female donor with early-stage non-small cell lung cancer. V gene TRBV19 combines with J gene TRBJ1-1; tentative D call: TRBD1 (6 bases). The CDR3 loop reads CASSLLLGQMNTEAFF. CDR3 coding DNA: TGTGCCAGTAGTCTCCTCCTCGGACAGATGAACACTGAAGCTTTCTTT.